The 7 T cell receptor beta chains below all came from one sample that was sequenced in a study of T cell repertoires in cytomegalovirus infection. TCRdb reprocessed the reads via MiXCR and lists one record per CDR3 protein. The table includes about 740,000 distinct CDR3 sequences, approximately 34% detected once. Sequencing input: PBMCs. The source is a human donor in good health (CMV status not recorded). Some clones in this sample may be carry-over from other donors' samples.

This clonotype was found many times. The gene calls are TRBV6-6 and TRBJ1-1, with a possible D match to TRBD1 (5 bases). Germline V gene data show CDR1 as MNHNY and CDR2 as SVGAGI (reference sequence). CDR3 length equals 13 residues. Trimming stripped 5 bases from V and 8 bases from J, with 15 bases between. As DNA, the CDR3 is TGTGCCAGCAGTCCCGGGACTGCTGGCGAAGCTTTCTTT. Protein sequence: CASSPGTAGEAFF.

This clonotype was found a few times. The chain is built from TRBV7-2 and TRBJ1-4; D remains unclear. The CDR3 sequence is 12 residues long. Germline V gene data show CDR1 as SGHTA and CDR2 as FQGNSA. Trimming pared 0 bases from V and 17 bases from J, leaving 13 bases between. CDR3 sequence reads: CASSLASAGLFF. The CDR3 bases are TGTGCCAGCAGCTTAGCGTCGGCAGGTCTATTTTTT. Looking up the rest from reference TRBV7-2 and TRBJ1-4 gives the full variable domain: GAGVSQSPSNKVTEKGKDVELRCDPISGHTALYWYRQSLGQGLEFLIYFQGNSAPDKSGLPSDRFSAERTGGSVSTLTIQRTQQEDSAVYLCASSLASAGLFFGSGTQLSVL.

The chain employs TRBV30 and TRBJ2-7; D is undetermined. The ends were cut back, 4 bases at V and 2 bases at J, with 12 bases in the middle. The CDR3 contains 13 residues. Germline V gene lookup returns CDR1 GTSNPN and CDR2 SVGIG (reference sequence). The CDR3 sequence: CAWTKFFPYEQYF. CDR3 coding DNA: TGTGCCTGGACCAAATTTTTCCCCTACGAGCAGTACTTC.

This clonotype occurred many times. The rearrangement uses TRBV7-8 and TRBJ1-5, with D perhaps TRBD1 (5 bases). Trimming left V 1 base short and J 0 bases short, with 16 bases between. CDR3 length: 18 residues. Germline CDR1 and CDR2: SGHVS and FQNEAQ. DNA for the CDR3: TGTGCCAGCAGCTTAGGTGGGACTGATTTTCATAGCAATCAGCCCCAGCATTTT. Its protein product is CASSLGGTDFHSNQPQHF.

This clonotype was found once. This chain uses TRBV5-1 with TRBJ2-7; tentative D call: TRBD2 (5 bases). The CDR3 sequence is 13 residues long. Germline CDR1 and CDR2: SGHRS and YFSETQ. Trimming left V 4 bases short and J 3 bases short, with 11 bases between. CDR3 region: CASSTAADYEQYF. The DNA for the CDR3 is TGCGCCAGCAGCACCGCAGCGGACTACGAGCAGTACTTC.

This rearrangement joins TRBV6-2 or TRBV6-3 to TRBJ2-3; 9 nucleotides match TRBD2. V shed 7 bases and J 4 bases; nucleotides not matched to a gene: 9. The CDR3 contains 15 residues. Looked up from germline, CDR1 is MNHEY and CDR2 is SVGEGT. In DNA, the CDR3 is TGTGCCAGCAACGAGGGCGGGGGGGCCCCAGATACGCAGTATTTT. It encodes CASNEGGGAPDTQYF.

The chain joins TRBV20-1 to TRBJ2-5; tentative D call: TRBD1 (6 bases). Germline CDR1 is DFQATT and CDR2 is SNEGSKA (reference sequence). Trimming took off 3 bases at V and 4 bases at J, with 12 bases between the two ends. CDR3 size: 13 residues. CDR3 loop: CSASGTRGETQYF. The DNA for the CDR3 is TGCAGTGCTAGTGGGACCAGGGGAGAGACCCAGTACTTC.